This T cell receptor (beta chain) emerged from a study of shared clonotypes between healthy human individuals. Study conclusions and caveats: Across a handful of donors, naive CD4 shared 5% to 6%, naive CD8 around 3.8%, memory CD4 more than 2%, memory CD8 approximately 0.4%. Non-shared clonotypes showed lower generation probabilities than clonotypes common to all four donors.

Naivety among CD8 cells was defined by CD45RO negativity and positive CCR7 selection, thereby excluding terminally differentiated effector memory CD45RA+ cells. Every contributor of samples was a Caucasian grown-up residing in Nashville, Tennessee. The V gene lost 4 bases and the J gene lost 4 bases, with 8 bases spanning the gap. Germline V gene data show CDR1 as SEHNR and CDR2 as FQNEAQ (reference sequence). This CDR3 spans 12 amino acids. In regard to this clone: Its antigen is still unknown. The sample carries other DNA sequences with the same CDR3.

Assay: immunoSEQ multiplex PCR; the TCRdb copy retains only in-frame clones and omits some. The sample lists about 2.1 million clones, about 94% seen once, with under 2% in the top ten. Material for sequencing was naive CD8+ T cells from PBMCs. The chain recombines TRBV7-9 with TRBJ2-7; TRBD1 is a possible D gene (5 bases). This clonotype was sampled from a man between 18 and 29 years old in good health. Some clones in this sample may be carry-over from other donors' samples. CDR3 residues: CASSSTGYEQYF. The CDR3 DNA follows: TGTGCCAGCAGCTCCACAGGTTACGAGCAGTACTTC.